The rows below give T cell receptor beta chains drawn from one sample of a study of blood T cell repertoires in COVID-19. Clones were sequenced by immunoSEQ multiplex PCR, and TCRdb holds only the in-frame ones, with some missing. Of under 200,000 clones in the sample, roughly 84% were seen once. Material: peripheral blood. The receptors were sampled from a man younger than 30 with active or convalescent COVID-19. CDR3s include the opening cysteine and the closing phenylalanine or tryptophan. The D gene is left open where the match is weak. Where a row states a size, it is once, few, many or the class of an expanded clone; other rows omit it.

>once|TRBV5-1|-|TRBJ2-1
TGCGCCAGCAGCTTAGGGGGAGCGACTTACAATGAGCAGTTCTTC
CASSLGGATYNEQFF
>-|TRBV7-6|TRBD2|TRBJ2-1
TGTGCCAGCAGCTCCCACCCTTCTGGGACTAGCAATGAGCAGTTCTTC
CASSSHPSGTSNEQFF
>-|TRBV3-1/TRBV3-2|-|TRBJ1-2
TGTGCCAGCAGCGACTCACAGGGTAATGGCTACACCTTC
CASSDSQGNGYTF
>-|TRBV5-5|TRBD1|TRBJ2-3
TGTGCCAGCAGCTTATTAACCGGGACAGCATATAATACGCAGTATTTT
CASSLLTGTAYNTQYF
>-|TRBV4-1|TRBD2|TRBJ2-3
TGCGCCAGCAGATATAGCGGGAGGGCCAGTAGGGCAGATACGCAGTATTTT
CASRYSGRASRADTQYF
>-|TRBV14|TRBD1|TRBJ1-2
TGTGCCAGCAGCCTTGCCGGGACAGGGCACCCCTATGGCTACACCTTC
CASSLAGTGHPYGYTF
>-|TRBV28|-|TRBJ1-5
TGTGGAGGGGGAGATAGCAATCAGCCCCAGCATTTT
CGGGDSNQPQHF
>once|TRBV25-1|-|TRBJ1-3
TGTGCCAGCATGAGTCAGGGTGGAAACACCATATATTTT
CASMSQGGNTIYF
>-|TRBV6-5|TRBD1|TRBJ1-2
TGTGCCAGCAGTTACTCTTCGACAGGGGGCTATGGCTACACCTTC
CASSYSSTGGYGYTF
>-|TRBV4-1|TRBD2|TRBJ2-1
TGCGCCAGCAGCCAATATTCGGGAGGAACCTTAAGTGAGCAGTTCTTC
CASSQYSGGTLSEQFF
>-|TRBV9|TRBD1|TRBJ2-3
TGTGCCAGCAGCGTAGGTGAGACCCAGGGGGTGGATACGCAGTATTTT
CASSVGETQGVDTQYF
>-|TRBV2|-|TRBJ1-2
TGTGCCAGCAGTTTGGACAGTCAAGTAAGCTACACCTTC
CASSLDSQVSYTF
>-|TRBV14|TRBD1|TRBJ1-1
TGTGCCAGCAGTCATAGACAGGGGGCTGGGAACACTGAAGCTTTCTTT
CASSHRQGAGNTEAFF
>once|TRBV6-6|TRBD1|TRBJ1-1
TGTGCCAGCAGTTACGGGACAGGTCCTGAAGCTTTCTTT
CASSYGTGPEAFF
>-|TRBV12-3/TRBV12-4|-|TRBJ2-7
TGTGCCAGCAGTTTGGGCAGGGCGAGCGAGCAGTACTTC
CASSLGRASEQYF
>-|TRBV5-5|TRBD1|TRBJ2-7
TGTGCCAGCAACCGACAGGGGGCATACGAGCAGTACTTC
CASNRQGAYEQYF
>-|TRBV29-1|-|TRBJ1-4
TGCAGCGTTGTCGACAGTGCAACTAATGAAAAACTGTTTTTT
CSVVDSATNEKLFF